The next 17 T cell receptor beta chains were all read from a single sample in a study of long-term antiretroviral therapy in people with HIV. The libraries were made with immunoSEQ v3.0 at survey level. The data were produced by immunoSEQ multiplex PCR, yet TCRdb's version contains in-frame clones alone and is incomplete. The repertoire includes about 36,000 clones, 75% to 85% of them detected once, and under 7% sits in the top ten. The starting material was unsorted PBMCs, obtained 3.4 years after starting antiretroviral therapy. These receptors were obtained from a man aged 25 to 45 with HIV.

This clone was counted between two and nine times. V and J are TRBV27 and TRBJ1-5, with D perhaps TRBD1 (6 bases). The CDR3 length is 14 residues. In germline, CDR1 is MNHEY, CDR2 SMNVEV (reference sequence). Between the trimmed V and J ends, which lost 4 bases and 5 bases, there was a span of 12 bases. The CDR3 sequence: CASSSQTGDQPQHF. The DNA of the CDR3 is TGTGCCAGCAGTTCCCAGACAGGAGATCAGCCCCAGCATTTT.

This clone has a single count. The rearrangement links TRBV14 to TRBJ2-7, with D unclear. Germline CDR1 and CDR2: SGHDN and FVKESK. This CDR3 has 14 residues. V was shortened by 4 bases and J by 1 base, with 11 bases between the two germline ends. The CDR3 is CASSPMTESYEQYF. CDR3 in DNA: TGTGCCAGCAGCCCGATGACGGAGTCCTACGAGCAGTACTTC.

The chain has TRBV7-2 and TRBJ2-2; D is ambiguous. Trimming took 6 bases from V and 6 from J, leaving 11 bases between them. CDR1 is SGHTA and CDR2 is FQGNSA in the germline V gene. The CDR3 is made up of 13 amino acids. For the CDR3, the DNA is TGTGCCAGCAGTACTCCAAGGCCCGGGGAGCTGTTTTTT. It translates to CASSTPRPGELFF.

This clone turned up a few times. The genes are TRBV19 and TRBJ1-5; possibly TRBD1 for D (5 bases). Germline CDR1 and CDR2: LNHDA and SQIVND (reference sequence). The CDR3 sequence is 15 residues long. V shed 5 bases and J shed 5 bases, with 16 bases lying between them. Here the CDR3 DNA reads TGTGCCAGTAGTCTAGTTACAGGACCTTATCAGCCCCAGCATTTT. The encoded protein is CASSLVTGPYQPQHF.

The chain combines TRBV28 with TRBJ2-3; 8 bases align to TRBD1. The ends lost 3 bases at V and 0 bases at J; junction bases unmatched: 8. Germline CDR1 and CDR2: MDHEN and SYDVKM. CDR3 size: 17 residues. CDR3 coding DNA: TGTGCCAGCAGTTTTCCGGGACAGGCCATAAGCACAGATACGCAGTATTTT. Its protein is CASSFPGQAISTDTQYF.

The rearrangement uses TRBV10-1 and TRBJ2-7; D remains ambiguous. The CDR3 contains 12 residues. The V and J ends lost 0 bases and 1 base respectively, with 1 base between them. CDR1 and CDR2 from the germline V gene are WNHNN and SYGVQD (reference sequence). CDR3 sequence: CASSESSYEQYF. CDR3 in DNA: TGCGCCAGCAGTGAGTCTTCCTACGAGCAGTACTTC.

The chain uses TRBV9 and TRBJ2-3, with 9 bases fitting TRBD2. The V gene's germline CDR1 is SGDLS and CDR2 YYNGEE. The ends lost 4 bases at V and 4 bases at J; junction bases unmatched: 7. CDR3 length: 15 amino acids. Written as DNA, the CDR3 is TGTGCCAGCAGCTATAGCGGGAGCGGCTCAGATACGCAGTATTTT. Encoded protein: CASSYSGSGSDTQYF.

This clone was observed a few times. This chain links TRBV6-5 with TRBJ1-5; D gene unclear. CDR3 length: 12 amino acids. Germline CDR1 is MNHEY and CDR2 is SVGAGI. V was clipped by 4 bases and J by 7 bases, with 8 bases between them. The CDR3 loop reads CASSSGSQPQHF. DNA of the CDR3: TGTGCCAGCAGTTCCGGTTCCCAGCCCCAGCATTTT.

CDR3 residues: CASSLGTGHQPQHF. The CDR3 DNA reads TGTGCCAGCAGTTTAGGGACAGGCCATCAGCCCCAGCATTTT. This sequence joins TRBV28 and TRBJ1-5; 8 nucleotides agree with TRBD1. The CDR3 runs 14 residues. The germline V gene encodes CDR1 MDHEN and CDR2 SYDVKM. With 2 bases clipped from V and 5 bases from J, the junction kept 2 bases outside the gene matches.

V gene TRBV4-3 combines with J gene TRBJ1-1, with D perhaps TRBD1 (5 bases). The CDR3 contains 15 residues. Trimming shortened V by 4 bases and J by 6 bases, and 18 bases separated the two germline ends. Germline loops: CDR1 LGHNA, CDR2 YSLEER. The DNA for the CDR3 is TGCGCCAGCAGCCCTCACATTGGGGGATCCGCTGAAGCTTTCTTT. Encoded protein: CASSPHIGGSAEAFF.

The chain links TRBV6-4 to TRBJ2-5, with D tentatively TRBD1 (6 bases). Trimming left V 6 bases short and J 2 bases short, with 16 bases between. CDR1 and CDR2 (germline): MRHNA, SNTAGT. The CDR3 spans 15 residues. The CDR3, as DNA: TGTGCCAGCAGGACCTTGGACAGAGAACAAGAGACCCAGTACTTC. Translated: CASRTLDREQETQYF.

This chain links TRBV28 with TRBJ1-2, with D uncertain. Germline V gene data show CDR1 as MDHEN and CDR2 as SYDVKM. With 6 bases removed from V and 2 bases from J, the gap between germline ends came to 16 bases. This CDR3 region has 15 residues. DNA for the CDR3: TGTGCCAGCAGCCACCCCAGTGCGGGCAACTATGGCTACACCTTC. Translating gives CASSHPSAGNYGYTF.

V usage is TRBV2 and J usage is TRBJ2-7; D might be TRBD1 or TRBD2, each matching 6 bases. V dropped 2 bases and J dropped 5 bases, with 10 bases sitting between them. There are 13 residues in the CDR3. Germline CDR1 is SNHLY and CDR2 is FYNNEI. DNA for the CDR3: TGTGCCAGCAGTGAAAGGGGGGTAAACGAGCAGTACTTC. Its protein product is CASSERGVNEQYF. The complete variable domain, with remaining parts taken from reference TRBV2 and TRBJ2-7, reads EPEVTQTPSHQVTQMGQEVILRCVPISNHLYFYWYRQILGQKVEFLVSFYNNEISEKSEIFDDQFSVERPDGSNFTLKIRSTKLEDSAMYFCASSERGVNEQYFGPGTRLTVT.

In this sample, this clone turned up once. This chain joins TRBV28 and TRBJ1-1; 9 bases are a match to TRBD1. CDR1 and CDR2 from the germline V gene are MDHEN and SYDVKM. V trimming: 5 bases; J trimming: 1 base; junction bases outside the gene matches: 8. The CDR3 is made up of 16 amino acids. In DNA, the CDR3 is TGTGCCAGCAGTCTTGGGACAGGGAATGCGAACACTGAAGCTTTCTTT. This codes for CASSLGTGNANTEAFF. Drawing the rest from reference TRBV28 and TRBJ1-1, the complete variable domain is DVKVTQSSRYLVKRTGEKVFLECVQDMDHENMFWYRQDPGLGLRLIYFSYDVKMKEKGDIPEGYSVSREKKERFSLILESASTNQTSMYLCASSLGTGNANTEAFFGQGTRLTVV.

This chain connects TRBV27 to TRBJ2-7, with D possibly matching TRBD1 (6 bases). This CDR3 comprises 13 residues. CDR1 is MNHEY and CDR2 is SMNVEV in the germline V gene (reference sequence). The V gene lost 3 bases and the J gene lost 5 bases, with 11 bases spanning the gap. Here the CDR3 reads CASSLVRGDEQYF. CDR3 bases: TGTGCCAGCAGTTTGGTCAGGGGAGACGAGCAGTACTTC.

The chain carries TRBV10-3 and TRBJ2-7, with a weak D call TRBD1 (6 bases). CDR1 and CDR2 (germline): ENHRY, SYGVKD. The CDR3 is 14 residues long. Trimming stripped 0 bases from V and 4 bases from J, with 10 bases between. In DNA, the CDR3 is TGTGCCATCAGTGAGTCGATAGGGGGTTACGAGCAGTACTTC. Translation: CAISESIGGYEQYF.

This clone is medium-sized by share. The chain links TRBV7-9 to TRBJ1-1, with D unresolved. There are 13 residues in the CDR3. The germline gives CDR1 SEHNR, CDR2 FQNEAQ (reference sequence). The V end lost 8 bases, the J end lost 1 base, and 11 bases lay between the germline ends. The CDR3 sequence: CASRRPENTEAFF. In nucleotides, the CDR3 is TGTGCCAGCCGCCGACCCGAGAACACTGAAGCTTTCTTT.